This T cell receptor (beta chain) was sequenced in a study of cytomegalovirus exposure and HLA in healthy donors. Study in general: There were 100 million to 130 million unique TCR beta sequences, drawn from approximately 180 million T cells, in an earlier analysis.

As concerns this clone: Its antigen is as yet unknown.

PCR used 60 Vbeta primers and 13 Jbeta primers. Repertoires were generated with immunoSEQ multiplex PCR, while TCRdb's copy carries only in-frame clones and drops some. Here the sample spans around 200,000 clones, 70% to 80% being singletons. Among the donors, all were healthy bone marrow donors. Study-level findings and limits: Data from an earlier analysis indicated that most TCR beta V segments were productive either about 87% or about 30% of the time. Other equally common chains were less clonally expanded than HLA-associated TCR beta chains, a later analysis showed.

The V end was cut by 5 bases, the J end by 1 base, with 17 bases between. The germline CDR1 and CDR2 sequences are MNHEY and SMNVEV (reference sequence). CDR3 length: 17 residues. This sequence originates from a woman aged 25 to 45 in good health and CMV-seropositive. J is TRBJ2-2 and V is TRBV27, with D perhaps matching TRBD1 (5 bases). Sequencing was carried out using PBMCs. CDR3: CASSPDDSGLNTGELFF. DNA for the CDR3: TGTGCCAGCAGTCCAGACGACAGTGGGTTGAACACCGGGGAGCTGTTTTTT.